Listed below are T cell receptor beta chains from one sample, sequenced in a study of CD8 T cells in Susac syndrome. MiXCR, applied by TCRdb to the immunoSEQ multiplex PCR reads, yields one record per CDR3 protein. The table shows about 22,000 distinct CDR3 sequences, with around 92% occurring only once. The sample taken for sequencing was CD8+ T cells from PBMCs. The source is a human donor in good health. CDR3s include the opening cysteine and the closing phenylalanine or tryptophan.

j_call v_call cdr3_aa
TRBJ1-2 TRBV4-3 CASSQLRDRGGGYTF
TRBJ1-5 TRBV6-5 CASSSAGWDQPQHF
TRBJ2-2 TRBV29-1 CSVYGSGGGNTGELFF
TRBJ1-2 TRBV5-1 CASWDRVEGGYTF
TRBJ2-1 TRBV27 CASSTAFNEQFF
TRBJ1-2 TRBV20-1 CSAEQDTF
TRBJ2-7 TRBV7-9 CASSFHRQAYEQYF
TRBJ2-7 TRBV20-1 CSATGTSGIYEQYF
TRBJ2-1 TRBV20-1 CSAHDRDSYNEQFF
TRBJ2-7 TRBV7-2 CASSLEPSGGTYEQYF
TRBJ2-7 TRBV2 CASTKSDAYEQYF
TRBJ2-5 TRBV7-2 CASSSERGRGLEQETQYF
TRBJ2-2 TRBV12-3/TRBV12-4 CATGGGPNTGELFF
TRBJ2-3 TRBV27 CASTSPGRVGDTQYF
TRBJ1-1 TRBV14 CASSQGWGEAFF
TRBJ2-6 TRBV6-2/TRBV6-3 CASSLTGANVLTF
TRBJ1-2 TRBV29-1 CSVTGGAAYGYTF
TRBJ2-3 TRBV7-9 CASRSRDRPGDTQYF
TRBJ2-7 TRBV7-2 CASSPIKGHEQYF
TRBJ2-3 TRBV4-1 CASSLPGLSPDTQYF
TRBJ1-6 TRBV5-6 CASSLINSPLHF
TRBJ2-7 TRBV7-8 CASSSPRSDRGFYEQYF